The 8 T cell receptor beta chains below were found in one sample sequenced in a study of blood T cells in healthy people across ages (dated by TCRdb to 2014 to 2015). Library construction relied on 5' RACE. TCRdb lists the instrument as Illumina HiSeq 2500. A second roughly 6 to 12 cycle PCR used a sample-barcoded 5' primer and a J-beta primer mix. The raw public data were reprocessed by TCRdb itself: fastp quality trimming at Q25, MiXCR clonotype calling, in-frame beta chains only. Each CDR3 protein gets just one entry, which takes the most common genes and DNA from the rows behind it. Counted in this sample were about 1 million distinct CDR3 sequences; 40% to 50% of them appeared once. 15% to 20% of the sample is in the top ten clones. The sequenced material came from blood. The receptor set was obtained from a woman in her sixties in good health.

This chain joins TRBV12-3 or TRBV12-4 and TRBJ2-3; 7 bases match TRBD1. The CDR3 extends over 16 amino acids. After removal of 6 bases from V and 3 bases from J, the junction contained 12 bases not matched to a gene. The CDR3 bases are TGTGCCAGCAGCCCAACGATGACAGGGCCGACAGATACGCAGTATTTT. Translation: CASSPTMTGPTDTQYF.

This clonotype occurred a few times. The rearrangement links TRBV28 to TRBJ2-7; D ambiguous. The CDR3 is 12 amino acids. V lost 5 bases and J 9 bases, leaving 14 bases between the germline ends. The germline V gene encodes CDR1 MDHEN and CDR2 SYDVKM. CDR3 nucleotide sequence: TGTGCCAGCAGTCTCCCTCCTACGATGCAGTACTTC. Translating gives CASSLPPTMQYF.

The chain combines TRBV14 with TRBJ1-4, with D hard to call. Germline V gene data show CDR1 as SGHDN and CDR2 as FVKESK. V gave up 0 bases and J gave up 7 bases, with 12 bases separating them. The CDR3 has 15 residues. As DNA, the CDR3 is TGTGCCAGCAGCCAAGATCGACCAGGCGCTGAAAAACTGTTTTTT. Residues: CASSQDRPGAEKLFF.

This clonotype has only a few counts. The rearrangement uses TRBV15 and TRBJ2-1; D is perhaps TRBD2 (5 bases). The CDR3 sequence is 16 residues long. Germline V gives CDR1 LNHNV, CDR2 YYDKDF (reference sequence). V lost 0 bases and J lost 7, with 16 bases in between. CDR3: CATSRDLEAMGNEQFF. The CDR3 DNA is TGTGCCACCAGCAGAGATTTGGAGGCCATGGGGAATGAGCAGTTCTTC.

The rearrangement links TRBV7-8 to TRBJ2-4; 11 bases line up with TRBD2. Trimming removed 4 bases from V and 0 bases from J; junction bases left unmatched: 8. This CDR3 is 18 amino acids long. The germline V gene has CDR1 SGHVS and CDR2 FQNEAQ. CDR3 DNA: TGTGCCAGCAGCTCCGGGACTAGCGGCCCCGTAGCCAAAAACATTCAGTACTTC. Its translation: CASSSGTSGPVAKNIQYF.

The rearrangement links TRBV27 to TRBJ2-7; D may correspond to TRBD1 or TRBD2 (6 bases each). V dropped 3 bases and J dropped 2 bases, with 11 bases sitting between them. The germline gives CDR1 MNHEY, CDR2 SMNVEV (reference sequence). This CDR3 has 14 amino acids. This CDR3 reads CASSLWGATYEQYF. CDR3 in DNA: TGTGCCAGCAGTTTGTGGGGGGCTACCTACGAGCAGTACTTC.

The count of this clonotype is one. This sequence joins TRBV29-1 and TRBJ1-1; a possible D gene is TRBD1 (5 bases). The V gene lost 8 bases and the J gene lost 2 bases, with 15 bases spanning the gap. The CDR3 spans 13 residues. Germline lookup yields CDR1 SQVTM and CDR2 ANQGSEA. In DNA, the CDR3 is TGCAGCCCTAACAGGACACCCAACACTGAAGCTTTCTTT. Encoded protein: CSPNRTPNTEAFF.

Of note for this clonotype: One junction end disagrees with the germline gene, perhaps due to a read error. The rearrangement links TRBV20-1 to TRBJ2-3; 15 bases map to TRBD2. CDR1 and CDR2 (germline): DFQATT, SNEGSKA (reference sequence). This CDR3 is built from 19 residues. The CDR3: CSAREIGLAGGRDTDTQYF. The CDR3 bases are TGCAGTGCCAGAGAAATTGGACTAGCGGGAGGGAGGGACACAGATACGCAGTATTTT.